Following are 15 T cell receptor beta chains from one sample sequenced in a study of blood T cell repertoires in COVID-19. Generated by immunoSEQ multiplex PCR, the TCRdb table keeps only in-frame clones and is missing some. The table records 68,000 or so clones, around 91% of them present only once. Sequencing was carried out using peripheral blood. The source is a man in his forties or fifties with acute or convalescent COVID-19.

The chain recombines TRBV29-1 with TRBJ2-1; 9 bases are shared with TRBD2. With V trimmed by 4 bases and J by 8 bases, 12 bases remained unmatched. In germline, CDR1 is SQVTM, CDR2 ANQGSEA. The CDR3 has 15 amino acids. The CDR3 DNA sequence: TGCAGCGTTGTCCCGATTAGCGGGAGTGGTCATGAGCAGTTCTTC. Amino acids: CSVVPISGSGHEQFF.

This rearrangement joins TRBV6-5 to TRBJ1-5, with D unresolved. The V end lost 2 bases, the J end lost 5 bases, and 13 bases lay between the germline ends. The germline V gene has CDR1 MNHEY and CDR2 SVGAGI. The CDR3 runs 15 residues. The CDR3 here is CASSYNRGEDQPQHF. The CDR3 region has the DNA TGTGCCAGCAGTTACAATCGTGGGGAGGATCAGCCCCAGCATTTT.

This chain uses TRBV25-1 with TRBJ2-3; D is possibly TRBD2 (6 bases). CDR1 is MGHDK, CDR2 SYGVNS, per germline. The CDR3 sequence is 15 residues long. V was clipped by 1 base and J by 0 bases, with 8 bases between them. The CDR3 bases are TGTGCCAGCAGTGAATTAGGGACTAGCACAGATACGCAGTATTTT. It is translated as CASSELGTSTDTQYF.

The chain recombines TRBV19 with TRBJ2-7; 9 nucleotides line up with TRBD1. Germline assignment: CDR1 LNHDA and CDR2 SQIVND (reference sequence). The CDR3 extends over 15 amino acids. V shed 6 bases, J shed 1 base, and the junction held 7 bases outside the gene matches. The CDR3 coding sequence is TGTGCCAGTAGCCTGTCCGGGACAGGGTCCTACGAGCAGTACTTC. It is translated as CASSLSGTGSYEQYF.

The J gene is TRBJ2-1, the V gene TRBV24-1; the match to TRBD2 covers 7 bases. The CDR3 loop spans 16 amino acids. CDR1 and CDR2 (germline): KGHDR, SFDVKD. After removal of 5 bases from V and 5 bases from J, the junction contained 11 bases not matched to a gene. This CDR3 reads CATSGGDYFDNNEQFF. In nucleotides, the CDR3 is TGTGCCACCAGTGGGGGGGACTATTTCGATAACAATGAGCAGTTCTTC.

V usage is TRBV5-1 and J usage is TRBJ2-2; 7 positions match TRBD2. CDR3 length: 16 residues. Trimming took 4 bases from V and 2 from J; bases not matched to a gene: 8. Germline loops: CDR1 SGHRS, CDR2 YFSETQ. CDR3 in amino acids: CASSPKAGRNTGELFF. CDR3 DNA sequence: TGCGCCAGCAGCCCTAAAGCGGGACGCAACACCGGGGAGCTGTTTTTT.

The chain has TRBV11-2 and TRBJ2-1; possible D gene TRBD2, 6 bases. Trimming took 0 bases from V and 3 from J, leaving 6 bases between them. The CDR3 has 14 residues. The germline V gene encodes CDR1 SGHAT and CDR2 FQNNGV. The CDR3 region is CASSLETSYNEQFF. The CDR3 DNA is TGTGCCAGCAGCTTAGAGACTAGCTACAATGAGCAGTTCTTC. The variable domain in full, with the rest retrieved from reference TRBV11-2 and TRBJ2-1, is EAGVAQSPRYKIIEKRQSVAFWCNPISGHATLYWYQQILGQGPKLLIQFQNNGVVDDSQLPKDRFSAERLKGVDSTLKIQPAKLEDSAVYLCASSLETSYNEQFFGPGTRLTVL.

The chain recombines TRBV4-3 with TRBJ2-1; TRBD1 agrees at 10 bases. Germline lookup yields CDR1 LGHNA and CDR2 YSLEER. This CDR3 spans 17 amino acids. After removal of 0 bases from V and 1 base from J, the junction contained 3 bases not matched to a gene. The CDR3 region has the DNA TGCGCCAGCAGCCAAGAACGGGACAGGGGTTCCTACAATGAGCAGTTCTTC. It translates to CASSQERDRGSYNEQFF.

The chain joins TRBV11-2 to TRBJ2-7; the D is unclear. The CDR3 runs to 13 residues. Germline V gene data show CDR1 as SGHAT and CDR2 as FQNNGV. V was trimmed by 1 base and J by 0 bases, leaving 4 bases between them. CDR3: CASSLGYSYEQYF. The CDR3, as DNA: TGTGCCAGCAGCTTAGGTTACTCCTACGAGCAGTACTTC.

The rearrangement uses TRBV5-1 and TRBJ2-2, with D hard to call. CDR1 is SGHRS and CDR2 is YFSETQ in the germline V gene. V lost 3 bases to trimming and J lost 1 base, with 7 bases between them. The CDR3 sequence is 14 residues long. CDR3 nucleotide sequence: TGCGCCAGCAGCTCAACAATGAACACCGGGGAGCTGTTTTTT. This translates into CASSSTMNTGELFF.

This chain links TRBV5-1 with TRBJ2-3; D not resolved. Trimming took 0 bases from V and 8 from J, leaving 13 bases between them. There are 14 residues in the CDR3. Germline V gene data show CDR1 as SGHRS and CDR2 as YFSETQ. CDR3 sequence (DNA): TGCGCCAGCAGCTTGGATGTAGCCGCCAGTACGCAGTATTTT. This sequence encodes CASSLDVAASTQYF.

The chain is built from TRBV6-2 or TRBV6-3 and TRBJ2-7; TRBD1 matches at 7 bases. J was trimmed by 2 bases and V by 6 bases; bases with no gene match: 10. Per the germline V gene, CDR1 is MNHEY and CDR2 is SVGEGT. The CDR3 is made up of 15 amino acids. Here the CDR3 DNA reads TGTGCCAGCAGCCAGGGGCTTACAGGGGCCTACGAGCAGTACGTC. It is translated as CASSQGLTGAYEQYV.

This chain connects TRBV27 to TRBJ1-4; 7 positions agree with TRBD1. The V gene end was trimmed by 3 bases and the J gene end by 6 bases; junction bases not matched to a gene: 10. Germline CDR1 MNHEY, CDR2 SMNVEV (reference sequence). The CDR3 totals 16 residues. CDR3 region: CASSFFPSGTDEKLFF. The CDR3 nucleotides read TGTGCCAGCAGTTTTTTTCCGTCCGGGACAGATGAAAAACTGTTTTTT.

V is TRBV7-2 and J is TRBJ2-7; 7 bases agree with TRBD2. The germline V gene encodes CDR1 SGHTA and CDR2 FQGNSA. Germline trimming cut 5 bases from V and 6 bases from J; bases unmatched to any gene: 13. The length of the CDR3 is 15 residues. The CDR3 DNA reads as TGTGCCAGCAGCCCCTCCGGGACTATCCAGATCGAGCAGTACTTC. It codes for CASSPSGTIQIEQYF.

The V call is TRBV9, the J call TRBJ2-1, with D tentatively TRBD2 (5 bases). CDR1 and CDR2 (germline): SGDLS, YYNGEE. The ends were cut back, 0 bases at V and 4 bases at J, with 14 bases in the middle. This CDR3 has 16 residues. CDR3 DNA sequence: TGTGCCAGCAGCGTAGATCGAGGGAGCCAGTACAATGAGCAGTTCTTC. The encoded protein is CASSVDRGSQYNEQFF.